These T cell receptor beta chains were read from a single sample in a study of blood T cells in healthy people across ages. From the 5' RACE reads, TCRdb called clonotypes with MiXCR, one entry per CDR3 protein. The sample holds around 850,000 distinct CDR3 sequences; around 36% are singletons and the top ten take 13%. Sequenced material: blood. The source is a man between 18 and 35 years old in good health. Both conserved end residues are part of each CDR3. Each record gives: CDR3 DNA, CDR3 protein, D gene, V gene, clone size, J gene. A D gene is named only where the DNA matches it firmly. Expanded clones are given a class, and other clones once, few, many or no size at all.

TGTGCCAGCAGCTTATCGGGACAGGGATCTAACTATGGCTACACCTTC,CASSLSGQGSNYGYTF,TRBD1,TRBV7-2,NA,TRBJ1-2
TGTGCCAGCAGTTCCGTGCGCCGGGTGCTTTCCTACAATGAGCAGTACTTC,CASSSVRRVLSYNEQYF,NA,TRBV6-2/TRBV6-3,NA,TRBJ2-7
TGCAAATCCAGGCTGAACACTGAAGCTTTCTTT,CKSRLNTEAFF,NA,TRBV20-1,few,TRBJ1-1
TGTGCCAGCAGTTACTCCAAACTCCACGGGGGGGCCAGCACAGATACGCAGTATTTT,CASSYSKLHGGASTDTQYF,TRBD2,TRBV6-5,many,TRBJ2-3
TGTGCCAGCAGCCCCACGCCGTTCGACAGGGGGAACACTGAAGCTTTCTTT,CASSPTPFDRGNTEAFF,TRBD1,TRBV3-1,many,TRBJ1-1
TGCAGCGTTGTATTGAGCGGGGAGGGCGAGCAGTACTTC,CSVVLSGEGEQYF,TRBD2,TRBV29-1,few,TRBJ2-7
TGTGCCAGCAGTTTCATGGGGGCTGGTGGCTACACCTTC,CASSFMGAGGYTF,NA,TRBV28,few,TRBJ1-2
TGCAGTGCTAGAGATCGAGTCCAAATGTCCTACAATGAGCAGTTCTTC,CSARDRVQMSYNEQFF,NA,TRBV20-1,NA,TRBJ2-1
TGTGCCAGCAGCCAGCGGGACAACCCCTACGAGCAGTACTTC,CASSQRDNPYEQYF,NA,TRBV7-8,NA,TRBJ2-7
TGTGCCAGCAAGATCAGCGGGGGGACTGAAGCTTTCTTT,CASKISGGTEAFF,NA,TRBV6-2/TRBV6-3,few,TRBJ1-1
TGCAGTGCTGACCGACTAGCGGAAGCCAAAAACGTTCAGTACTTC,CSADRLAEAKNVQYF,TRBD2,TRBV20-1,NA,TRBJ2-4
TGTGCCAGCAGTTACTGGGAGGACGAGCAGTACTTC,CASSYWEDEQYF,NA,TRBV6-2/TRBV6-3,many,TRBJ2-7
TGCAGCGCCGAGGCGCTGTCCACAGATATGCAGTATTTT,CSAEALSTDMQYF,NA,TRBV29-1,once,TRBJ2-3
TGCGCCAGCAGCCAAGATCGAATGGCAGGGGAAGACTACGAGCAGTACTTC,CASSQDRMAGEDYEQYF,NA,TRBV4-3,NA,TRBJ2-7
TGCAGCGGGGGACTGTACAATGAGCAGTTCTTC,CSGGLYNEQFF,NA,TRBV29-1,NA,TRBJ2-1
TGCAGCACCCGGGTGGGGAGAAATTCACCCCTCCACTTT,CSTRVGRNSPLHF,NA,TRBV20-1,NA,TRBJ1-6
TGTGCCAGCAGTTTTACTAGCGGGCTGAGCACAGATACGCAGTATTTT,CASSFTSGLSTDTQYF,TRBD2,TRBV12-3/TRBV12-4,many,TRBJ2-3
TGTGCCAGCACCGGGACAGGGAGACGGATCTACACCTTC,CASTGTGRRIYTF,TRBD1,TRBV6-5,few,TRBJ1-2
TGTGCCAGCTCACTAGGGACAGGGAGTTCCAATGAGCAGTTCTTC,CASSLGTGSSNEQFF,TRBD1,TRBV18,NA,TRBJ2-1
TGTGCCAGCAGTTATTCCGGGACTAAAGAGACCCAGTACTTC,CASSYSGTKETQYF,TRBD2,TRBV6-6,few,TRBJ2-5
TGCGCCAGCACTCTAGCGGGGGGACTAGCCAATGAGCAGTTCTTC,CASTLAGGLANEQFF,TRBD2,TRBV5-1,NA,TRBJ2-1
TGTGCCAGCAGCCACAGGGTGGGACAGGATCCCCCGGGCTATGGCTACACCTTC,CASSHRVGQDPPGYGYTF,TRBD1,TRBV11-1,NA,TRBJ1-2
TGCGCCAGCAGCCAAGGGGAAACCAATGAGCAGTTCTTC,CASSQGETNEQFF,NA,TRBV4-1,many,TRBJ2-1
TGTGCCAGCAGTTTAATGGGGCGGGGCACTGAAGCTTTCTTT,CASSLMGRGTEAFF,NA,TRBV27,few,TRBJ1-1
TGTGCCAGCAGCGTAGCACGGTTCTCCTACGAGCAGTACTTC,CASSVARFSYEQYF,NA,TRBV7-2,NA,TRBJ2-7
TGTGCCAGCAGCTTCGTGGGGGGCCCCTTCTCCTACAATGAGCAGTTCTTC,CASSFVGGPFSYNEQFF,NA,TRBV7-9,NA,TRBJ2-1
TGCGCCAGCAGCTTGGCCCGGGCAGCCTTGAACACTGAAGCTTTCTTT,CASSLARAALNTEAFF,NA,TRBV5-1,NA,TRBJ1-1
TGTGCCAGCAGAGGTCGGACAAACCGCTACGAGCAGTACTTC,CASRGRTNRYEQYF,NA,TRBV12-3/TRBV12-4,many,TRBJ2-7
TGCAGTGCGGGACAGCAAACCAACACCGGGGAGCTGTTTTTT,CSAGQQTNTGELFF,TRBD1,TRBV20-1,NA,TRBJ2-2
TGCAGTGCTACAACGGACGCAGGGGAGCAGTTCTTC,CSATTDAGEQFF,NA,TRBV20-1,many,TRBJ2-1
TGTGCCAGCAGTTACGGGGGGTGGACAGGGGTCCGAAACACCATATATTTT,CASSYGGWTGVRNTIYF,TRBD1,TRBV6-6,NA,TRBJ1-3
TGCAGTGCTAGAGACTCCTTCGGGCAGGGAGGTTCACCCCTCCACTTT,CSARDSFGQGGSPLHF,NA,TRBV20-1,NA,TRBJ1-6
TGTGCCAGCAGTTCGGCAGGGGGGCTCCAAGAGACCCAGTACTTC,CASSSAGGLQETQYF,NA,TRBV6-2/TRBV6-3,NA,TRBJ2-5
TGTGCCAGCAGCTTAATGCCTAGCACAGATACGCAGTATTTT,CASSLMPSTDTQYF,NA,TRBV7-2,few,TRBJ2-3
TGTGCCAGCACCGTAGCGGGGGAAGAGAATGAGCAGTTCTTC,CASTVAGEENEQFF,TRBD2,TRBV12-3/TRBV12-4,NA,TRBJ2-1
TGCAGTGCTATGAGTTCCGGTCTTGGTACGGATACGCAGTATTTT,CSAMSSGLGTDTQYF,NA,TRBV20-1,few,TRBJ2-3
TGCAGTGCTTCCCGGACAGGGGGCTTCACTGAAGCTTTCTTT,CSASRTGGFTEAFF,TRBD1,TRBV20-1,NA,TRBJ1-1
TGCGCCAGCAGCTTGGATCGGGACAAGACTTTTAACTATGGCTACACCTTC,CASSLDRDKTFNYGYTF,NA,TRBV5-1,few,TRBJ1-2